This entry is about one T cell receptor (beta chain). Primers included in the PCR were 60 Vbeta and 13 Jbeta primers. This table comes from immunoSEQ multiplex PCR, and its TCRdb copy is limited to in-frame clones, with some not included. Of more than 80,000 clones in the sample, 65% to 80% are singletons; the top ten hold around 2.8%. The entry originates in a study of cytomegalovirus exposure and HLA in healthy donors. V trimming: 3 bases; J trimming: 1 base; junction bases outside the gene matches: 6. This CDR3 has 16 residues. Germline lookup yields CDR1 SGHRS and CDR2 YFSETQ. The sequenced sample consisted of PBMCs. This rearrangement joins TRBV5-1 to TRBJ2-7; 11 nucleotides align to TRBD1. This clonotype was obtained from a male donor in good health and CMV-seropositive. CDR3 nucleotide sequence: TGCGCCAGCAGCTCCCGGACAGGGGGCTCTTCCTACGAGCAGTACTTC. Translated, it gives CASSSRTGGSSYEQYF.